These 27 T cell receptor beta chains share one sample of origin, sequenced in a study of OX40 agonist ivuxolimab in advanced cancers. TCRdb's table, derived via immunoSEQ multiplex PCR, lists solely in-frame clones and lacks some. The data hold 87,000 or so clones, with over 75% observed a single time. This specimen was CD4+ or CD8+ T cells sorted from blood, taken in a trial of the OX40 agonist ivuxolimab. The receptors come from an adult with an advanced solid tumor such as melanoma, head and neck, liver or kidney cancer.

This clone was counted between two and nine times. The J gene is TRBJ2-1, the V gene TRBV4-2; D is ambiguous. V was clipped by 0 bases and J by 6 bases, with 12 bases between them. The CDR3 runs to 15 residues. The germline V gene encodes CDR1 LGHNA and CDR2 YNFKEQ. The DNA of the CDR3 is TGTGCCAGCAGCCAAGATGTTCTGCTTAGCAATGAGCAGTTCTTC. It encodes CASSQDVLLSNEQFF.

The rearrangement links TRBV9 to TRBJ2-3, with 9 bases fitting TRBD2. Germline V gene lookup returns CDR1 SGDLS and CDR2 YYNGEE. V lost 1 base and J lost 2; bases outside the gene matches: 8. The CDR3 is 17 residues long. CDR3 DNA sequence: TGTGCCAGCAGCGTAACCCCCCTAGCGGGGTCCACAGATACGCAGTATTTT. Protein: CASSVTPLAGSTDTQYF.

This clone was recorded only once. The chain couples TRBV2 to TRBJ2-3; a weak D match, TRBD1 (5 bases). V was cut by 1 base and J by 0 bases, with 8 bases left in between. Germline V gene sequence: CDR1 SNHLY, CDR2 FYNNEI. This CDR3 is built from 15 residues. The CDR3 here is CASSEGGVSTDTQYF. The CDR3 DNA reads TGTGCCAGCAGTGAAGGGGGCGTAAGCACAGATACGCAGTATTTT. Full variable domain (rest looked up from reference TRBV2 and TRBJ2-3): EPEVTQTPSHQVTQMGQEVILRCVPISNHLYFYWYRQILGQKVEFLVSFYNNEISEKSEIFDDQFSVERPDGSNFTLKIRSTKLEDSAMYFCASSEGGVSTDTQYFGPGTRLTVL.

V gene TRBV7-8 combines with J gene TRBJ2-1; 14 nucleotides agree with TRBD2. Trimming took 5 bases from V and 9 from J; bases not matched to a gene: 9. Germline CDR1 SGHVS, CDR2 FQNEAQ. The CDR3 consists of 16 residues. The CDR3 bases are TGTGCCAGCAGCCGCAAAAGACTAGCGGGAGGGGGTGAGCAGTTCTTC. Its translation: CASSRKRLAGGGEQFF.

This clone was counted a few times. The chain employs TRBV13 and TRBJ2-7, with 8 bases fitting TRBD2. Germline CDR1 and CDR2: PRHDT and FYEKMQ (reference sequence). CDR3 length equals 16 residues. J lost 6 bases, V lost 1 base, and 11 bases had no gene match. The CDR3 loop is CASSLEDDSGTREQYF. The DNA of the CDR3 is TGTGCCAGCAGCTTAGAAGATGATAGCGGGACGCGCGAGCAGTACTTC.

Details on this clone: Germline and junction disagree at one end, which may indicate a read error. The rearrangement uses TRBV5-1 and TRBJ2-1; D not resolved. The CDR3 is made up of 14 amino acids. The germline V gene has CDR1 SGHRS and CDR2 YFSETQ. The CDR3: CASSLSNSDNEQFF. The CDR3 DNA reads TGCGCCAGCAGCTTGAGTAACTCCGACAATGAGCAGTTCTTC.

This clone has a single count. The V call is TRBV28, the J call TRBJ2-2; the match to TRBD1 covers 7 bases. Unmatched junction bases numbered 11, after V lost 7 bases and J lost 3 bases. From germline, CDR1 is MDHEN and CDR2 SYDVKM. The CDR3 runs 16 residues. The CDR3 sequence is CASKNYRGRDTGELFF. Written as DNA, the CDR3 is TGTGCCAGCAAAAATTACAGGGGCCGGGACACCGGGGAGCTGTTTTTT.

This chain uses TRBV19 with TRBJ1-6; D call uncertain. The CDR3 sequence is 13 residues long. Between the trimmed V and J ends, which lost 4 bases and 7 bases, there was a span of 8 bases. Germline V gene data show CDR1 as LNHDA and CDR2 as SQIVND (reference sequence). CDR3 loop: CASSTPPNSPLHF. The CDR3 DNA follows: TGTGCCAGTAGTACCCCCCCGAATTCACCCCTCCACTTT.

The chain links TRBV7-2 to TRBJ2-5, with D unclear. The CDR3 totals 13 residues. Trimming left V 0 bases short and J 5 bases short, with 7 bases between. The V gene's germline CDR1 is SGHTA and CDR2 FQGNSA. The CDR3 nucleotides are TGTGCCAGCAGCTTAGCGTTGGGGGAGACCCAGTACTTC. It yields the protein CASSLALGETQYF.

The chain is built from TRBV5-1 and TRBJ2-4; perhaps TRBD1 as D (6 bases). The CDR3 is 13 residues long. V lost 4 bases and J 11 bases, leaving 16 bases between the germline ends. Per the germline V gene, CDR1 is SGHRS and CDR2 is YFSETQ. Written as DNA, the CDR3 is TGCGCCAGCAGCCTTGGACAGCCAACGGTTCAGTACTTC. Translating gives CASSLGQPTVQYF.

This sequence joins TRBV9 and TRBJ2-7, with D tentatively TRBD1 (6 bases). The V end lost 0 bases, the J end lost 1 base, and 11 bases lay between the germline ends. Germline V gives CDR1 SGDLS, CDR2 YYNGEE. There are 15 residues in the CDR3. The CDR3 here is CASSVGQGISYEQYF. DNA of the CDR3: TGTGCCAGCAGCGTAGGCCAGGGGATATCCTACGAGCAGTACTTC.

The chain links TRBV28 to TRBJ1-4; D is unresolved. The germline V gene encodes CDR1 MDHEN and CDR2 SYDVKM. V lost 6 bases, J lost 3 bases, and 5 bases lay in between. The CDR3 runs to 12 residues. DNA of the CDR3: TGTGCCAGCAGCGGACCTAATGAAAAACTGTTTTTT. It translates to CASSGPNEKLFF.

The chain carries TRBV27 and TRBJ2-3; a weak D match, TRBD1 (5 bases). V was trimmed by 4 bases and J by 2 bases, leaving 13 bases between them. This CDR3 has 15 residues. Germline V gene data show CDR1 as MNHEY and CDR2 as SMNVEV (reference sequence). CDR3 nucleotide sequence: TGTGCCAGCAGTTCCCCCCGACAGACCACAGATACGCAGTATTTT. This codes for CASSSPRQTTDTQYF.

The chain is built from TRBV18 and TRBJ2-7; TRBD2 matches 10 bases. The CDR3 is 16 residues long. The trim removed 3 bases at V and 1 base at J, leaving 6 bases unmatched. Germline CDR1 is KGHSH and CDR2 is LQKENI. CDR3 amino acids: CASSPAERGGSYEQYF. CDR3 sequence (DNA): TGTGCCAGCTCACCGGCAGAGCGGGGGGGGTCCTACGAGCAGTACTTC. Combining the CDR3 with reference TRBV18 and TRBJ2-7 gives the whole variable domain NAGVMQNPRHLVRRRGQEARLRCSPMKGHSHVYWYRQLPEEGLKFMVYLQKENIIDESGMPKERFSAEFPKEGPSILRIQQVVRGDSAAYFCASSPAERGGSYEQYFGPGTRLTVT.

Worth noting for this clone: The junction differs from germline at one of its ends, possibly a read error. This rearrangement joins TRBV5-1 to TRBJ2-3; TRBD2 matches at 9 bases. CDR1 is SGHRS and CDR2 is YFSETQ in the germline V gene. The CDR3 contains 14 residues. The DNA of the CDR3 is TGCGCCAGCAGCGTTGGGACTAGCAGAGATACGCAGTATTTT. It yields the protein CASSVGTSRDTQYF.

V and J are TRBV28 and TRBJ1-2; D is uncertain. The CDR3 runs to 13 residues. Trimming took 2 bases from V and 1 from J, leaving 5 bases between them. Germline V gene sequence: CDR1 MDHEN, CDR2 SYDVKM. The CDR3 region is CASSLQLNYGYTF. The CDR3 nucleotides are TGTGCCAGCAGTTTACAGCTTAACTATGGCTACACCTTC.

V gene TRBV10-3 combines with J gene TRBJ2-2; D ambiguous. V gave up 2 bases and J gave up 6 bases, with 7 bases separating them. The CDR3 covers 13 residues. Germline lookup yields CDR1 ENHRY and CDR2 SYGVKD. CDR3 DNA sequence: TGTGCCATCAGTGAGATTGGTGCCGGGGAGCTGTTTTTT. Translating it yields CAISEIGAGELFF.

The rearrangement joins TRBV7-9 to TRBJ2-1; no clear D gene. This CDR3 is built from 14 residues. With 2 bases removed from V and 8 bases from J, the gap between germline ends came to 13 bases. Germline V gene sequence: CDR1 SEHNR, CDR2 FQNEAQ (reference sequence). The CDR3 DNA reads as TGTGCCAGCAGCTTAAGCCTACTCGGCCATGAGCAGTTCTTC. The encoded protein is CASSLSLLGHEQFF.

CDR3 in amino acids: CASSELNEQFF. Written as DNA, the CDR3 is TGTGCCAGCAGCGAATTAAATGAGCAGTTCTTC. The rearrangement joins TRBV6-6 to TRBJ2-1; D is unresolved. V was shortened by 6 bases and J by 7 bases, with 7 bases between the two germline ends. Germline V lookup: CDR1 MNHNY, CDR2 SVGAGI (reference sequence). CDR3 size: 11 residues.

The chain is built from TRBV30 and TRBJ2-1; 9 positions agree with TRBD2. The germline V gene encodes CDR1 GTSNPN and CDR2 SVGIG (reference sequence). The J segment lost 12 bases and the V segment lost 4 bases, leaving 4 bases of the junction unmatched. The CDR3 has 11 amino acids. The CDR3 loop is CAWKLAGGQFF. DNA of the CDR3: TGTGCCTGGAAACTAGCGGGTGGGCAGTTCTTC.

The chain joins TRBV19 to TRBJ1-3, with unresolved D. The CDR3 extends over 15 amino acids. The germline V and J ends were trimmed by 1 base and 3 bases, with 10 bases remaining between them. In germline, CDR1 is LNHDA, CDR2 SQIVND (reference sequence). The CDR3 protein is CASSIGVGGGNTIYF. CDR3 DNA: TGTGCCAGTAGTATAGGCGTGGGTGGTGGAAACACCATATATTTT.

The genes are TRBV6-5 and TRBJ2-3, with D perhaps assigned TRBD1 or TRBD2 (5 bases each). The CDR3 loop spans 14 amino acids. Germline V gene lookup returns CDR1 MNHEY and CDR2 SVGAGI. The V and J ends lost 6 bases and 6 bases respectively, with 16 bases between them. The CDR3, as DNA: TGTGCCAGCAGAACGCAGGGTGGGACGGATACGCAGTATTTT. Encoded protein: CASRTQGGTDTQYF.

The J gene is TRBJ1-5, the V gene TRBV15; weak D call: TRBD1 (5 bases). This CDR3 region has 15 residues. V gave up 3 bases and J gave up 3 bases, with 12 bases separating them. CDR1 and CDR2 from the germline V gene are LNHNV and YYDKDF (reference sequence). The CDR3 coding sequence is TGTGCCACCAGCAGGGGGCAGGCTTACAATCAGCCCCAGCATTTT. Translated, it gives CATSRGQAYNQPQHF.

This chain uses TRBV5-4 with TRBJ2-5; TRBD1 matches at 8 bases. In germline, CDR1 is SGHNT, CDR2 YYREEE (reference sequence). The ends lost 4 bases at V and 4 bases at J; junction bases unmatched: 6. The CDR3 loop spans 14 amino acids. The CDR3 region is CASSRDRRVETQYF. The CDR3, as DNA: TGTGCCAGCAGCCGGGACAGGCGAGTAGAGACCCAGTACTTC.

In its sample, this clone was seen once. The rearrangement uses TRBV2 and TRBJ2-5; D possibly corresponds to TRBD2 (5 bases). Germline CDR1 is SNHLY and CDR2 is FYNNEI. The V end was cut by 6 bases, the J end by 1 base, with 6 bases between. This CDR3 contains 12 residues. The CDR3 DNA sequence: TGTGCCAGCAGGGACTTCCAAGAGACCCAGTACTTC. It translates to CASRDFQETQYF.

The chain uses TRBV6-5 and TRBJ2-7; no clear D. The V end lost 6 bases, the J end lost 2 bases, and 14 bases lay between the germline ends. CDR3 length: 14 amino acids. Germline loops: CDR1 MNHEY, CDR2 SVGAGI. CDR3 sequence reads: CASRWSPDPYEQYF. CDR3 DNA: TGTGCCAGCAGATGGTCTCCGGATCCCTACGAGCAGTACTTC.

The V gene is TRBV5-6, the J gene TRBJ2-1, with 7 bases fitting TRBD1. CDR1 SGHDT and CDR2 YYEEEE come from the germline V gene. V was clipped by 2 bases and J by 8 bases; unmatched bases: 4. The CDR3 loop spans 13 amino acids. Here the CDR3 reads CASSLGQDYEQFF. CDR3 in DNA: TGTGCCAGCAGCTTAGGACAGGACTATGAGCAGTTCTTC.